Shown below are 9 T cell receptor beta chains from a single sample sequenced in a study of T cell repertoires in cytomegalovirus infection. These receptors' antigens are unknown. TCRdb called the reads again in MiXCR, with one record for every CDR3 protein. The sample has 400,000 to 600,000 distinct CDR3 sequences, under 45% seen once. The sequenced sample was cultured PBMCs, obtained from culture after CMV antigen stimulation. These receptors all come from a human donor in good health (CMV status not recorded). Some clones in this sample may be carry-over from other donors' samples.

V gene TRBV7-2 combines with J gene TRBJ2-3; TRBD2 agrees at 11 bases. Germline V gene lookup returns CDR1 SGHTA and CDR2 FQGNSA. J gave up 6 bases and V 6 bases, and 17 bases lay outside the gene matches. CDR3 length equals 18 residues. The CDR3: CASRPPGLAGGGGDTQYF. The CDR3 DNA reads TGTGCCAGCAGGCCACCTGGTCTAGCGGGAGGCGGAGGGGATACGCAGTATTTT.

In its sample, this clonotype was seen a few times. The J gene is TRBJ2-1, the V gene TRBV5-4, with 8 positions matching TRBD2. V was clipped by 2 bases and J by 8 bases; unmatched bases: 15. This CDR3 region has 17 residues. CDR1 and CDR2 from the germline V gene are SGHNT and YYREEE (reference sequence). The CDR3 nucleotides are TGTGCCAGCAGCTTCGGGCCCGGGTGGGGACTAGAGGATGAGCAGTTCTTC. It encodes CASSFGPGWGLEDEQFF. Full variable domain (remainder filled in from reference TRBV5-4 and TRBJ2-1): ETGVTQSPTHLIKTRGQQVTLRCSSQSGHNTVSWYQQALGQGPQFIFQYYREEENGRGNFPPRFSGLQFPNYSSELNVNALELDDSALYLCASSFGPGWGLEDEQFFGPGTRLTVL.

This clonotype has only a few counts. J is TRBJ2-3 and V is TRBV7-9, with D perhaps TRBD2 (5 bases). The germline V and J ends were trimmed by 4 bases and 1 base, with 15 bases remaining between them. The length of the CDR3 is 16 residues. Germline V gene lookup returns CDR1 SEHNR and CDR2 FQNEAQ (reference sequence). The CDR3 protein is CASSSSPGRRTDTQYF. The CDR3 DNA follows: TGTGCCAGCAGCTCCTCGCCGGGAAGACGCACAGATACGCAGTATTTT.

This rearrangement joins TRBV4-1 to TRBJ2-7, with 9 bases identical to TRBD1. This CDR3 is 15 amino acids long. The germline V gene encodes CDR1 MGHRA and CDR2 YSYEKL. The J segment lost 2 bases and the V segment lost 2 bases, leaving 4 bases of the junction unmatched. In DNA form, the CDR3 reads TGCGCCAGCAGCCAACCTCGACAGGGGGCCTACGAGCAGTACTTC. Residues: CASSQPRQGAYEQYF.

This clonotype was counted only a few times. DNA of the CDR3: TGTGCCAGCAGCTCCCCGGGACTAGCGGGGCCGAGCTCCTACAATGAGCAGTTCTTC. Amino acid sequence: CASSSPGLAGPSSYNEQFF. V is TRBV7-9 and J is TRBJ2-1; TRBD2 aligns across 13 bases. The CDR3 consists of 19 residues. Unmatched junction bases numbered 9, after V lost 4 bases and J lost 0 bases. The germline gives CDR1 SEHNR, CDR2 FQNEAQ (reference sequence). Using reference TRBV7-9 and TRBJ2-1 for the parts outside the CDR3, the full variable domain is DTGVSQNPRHKITKRGQNVTFRCDPISEHNRLYWYRQTLGQGPEFLTYFQNEAQLEKSRLLSDRFSAERPKGSFSTLEIQRTEQGDSAMYLCASSSPGLAGPSSYNEQFFGPGTRLTVL.

This clonotype was detected only a few times. The chain uses TRBV12-3 or TRBV12-4 and TRBJ2-7; 11 bases agree with TRBD2. The J segment lost 7 bases and the V segment lost 8 bases, leaving 13 bases of the junction unmatched. The CDR3 is 15 residues long. The CDR3 spells CASQGELAGAREQYF. CDR3 bases: TGTGCCAGCCAGGGAGAACTAGCGGGAGCAAGGGAGCAGTACTTC.

The chain links TRBV7-8 to TRBJ2-2, with D possibly matching TRBD2 (5 bases). V lost 1 base, J lost 3 bases, and 18 bases lay in between. This CDR3 region has 18 residues. Germline assignment: CDR1 SGHVS and CDR2 FQNEAQ. In nucleotides, the CDR3 is TGTGCCAGCAGCTTAGTAGCGTTGGCGGTCCGGGACACCGGGGAGCTGTTTTTT. This sequence encodes CASSLVALAVRDTGELFF.

The chain couples TRBV11-2 to TRBJ2-7, with a weak D call TRBD1 (7 bases). Trimming stripped 8 bases from V and 2 bases from J, with 19 bases between. The CDR3 contains 15 residues. The germline V gene encodes CDR1 SGHAT and CDR2 FQNNGV. The CDR3 nucleotides are TGTGCCAGCGGGGGGACAGCTACCAACGCCTACGAGCAGTACTTC. Its protein is CASGGTATNAYEQYF.

This clonotype has only a few counts. V usage is TRBV6-6 and J usage is TRBJ2-1, with TRBD2 matching over 11 bases. The germline CDR1 and CDR2 sequences are MNHNY and SVGAGI (reference sequence). This CDR3 is 15 amino acids long. V lost 6 bases and J lost 8; bases outside the gene matches: 9. Written as DNA, the CDR3 is TGTGCCAGCAGGCCCGCTAGCGGGAGGAGTCATGAGCAGTTCTTC. Amino acid sequence: CASRPASGRSHEQFF.